This T cell receptor beta chain was recorded in a study of blood T cell repertoires in COVID-19 (dated by TCRdb to 2018 to 2020). For context, the study as a whole: Collaborator samples came from the United States, Italy and Spain and covered acute and convalescent phases of COVID-19. Deeply sampled blood TCRbeta repertoires from subjects exposed to, actively infected with, or recovered from COVID-19 were included in the dataset. The repertoires were released in a freely available public database meant as a resource for research on the immune response to SARS-CoV-2. Samples were obtained from the ongoing ImmuneRACE study (first 160 participants) and from 1,254 subjects provided by 6 global collaborators. The sample metadata nearly always contained a de-identified subject ID, COVID-19 status, age in years and sex. The prospective study material was composed of cDNA or gDNA derived from T cells, B-cell-depleted T cells, or PBMCs. Where HLA class I and class II types were available, the types were taken from metadata supplied by the sample provider, not from assay-based typing. Findings and caveats that apply to the study as a whole: Clinical and demographic metadata were provided uncurated, with the amount varying by source and participant.

In the germline V gene, CDR1 corresponds to MDHEN and CDR2 to SYDVKM. Relative to germline, V is 2 bases shorter and J is 1 base shorter, with 14 bases between their ends. Reading from cysteine to phenylalanine, the CDR3 counts 16 amino acids. The CDR3 DNA has 48 bases and is translated from base 1. The collaborating institutions used their own protocols to collect whole blood in K2EDTA tubes. For TCRbeta analysis, collaborators shipped samples in one of three forms: frozen whole blood, isolated PBMCs, or DNA extracted from either of those sample types. TCRbeta CDR3 regions were amplified from genomic DNA using the immunoSEQ Assay, a bias-controlled multiplex PCR. Turning to the authors' computational methods: Nucleated cell counts per sample were estimated from amplification of reference gene primers within the assay. Sequence reads were collapsed and filtered to measure the absolute abundance of every unique TCRbeta CDR3 rearrangement. For each sample, productive Simpson clonality was calculated as the square root of Simpson's diversity index over productive rearrangements. Here the immuneACCESS table is served through TCRdb, limited to in-frame sequences with V and J called. Missing clones are a known gap in these copies; in checked studies unresolved V genes cover under half, and the rest lacks a known reason. For V, J and clone size, that table is used; D and trimming come from the DNA. This sample comprises 150,000 to 200,000 clones, about 80% of them detected only once. The biggest ten clones account for approximately 2.5% of the sample.

A word on this clone: Its antigen remains unidentified. The input lacks base qualities; no much larger clone sits a single base away.

The chain links TRBV28 with TRBJ1-1; possibly the D gene is TRBD1, per 5 matching bases. The sequence came from a human donor with acute or convalescent COVID-19. The donor label of this sample is uncertain. Sample: peripheral blood. The CDR3 protein is CASSLGVWQGNTEAFF. The DNA sequence is given as TGTGCCAGCAGTTTAGGCGTGTGGCAGGGGAACACTGAAGCTTTCTTT.